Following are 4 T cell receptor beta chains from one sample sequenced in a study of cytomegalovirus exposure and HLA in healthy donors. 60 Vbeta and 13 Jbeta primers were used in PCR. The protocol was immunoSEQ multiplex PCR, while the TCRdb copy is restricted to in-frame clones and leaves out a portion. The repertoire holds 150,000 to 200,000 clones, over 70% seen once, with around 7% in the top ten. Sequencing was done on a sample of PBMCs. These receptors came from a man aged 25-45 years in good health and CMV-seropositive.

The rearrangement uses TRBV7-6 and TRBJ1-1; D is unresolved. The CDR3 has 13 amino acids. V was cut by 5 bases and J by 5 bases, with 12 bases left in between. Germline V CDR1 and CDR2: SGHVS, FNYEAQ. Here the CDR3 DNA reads TGTGCCAGCAGCGCCCTGATTAGTACTGAAGCTTTCTTT. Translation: CASSALISTEAFF.

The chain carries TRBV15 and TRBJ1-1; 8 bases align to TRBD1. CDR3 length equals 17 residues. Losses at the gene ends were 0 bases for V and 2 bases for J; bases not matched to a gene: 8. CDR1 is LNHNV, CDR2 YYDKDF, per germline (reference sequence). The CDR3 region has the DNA TGTGCCACCAGCAGAGATCAGGGGGCCGGAGTCAACACTGAAGCTTTCTTT. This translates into CATSRDQGAGVNTEAFF.

The CDR3 nucleotides are TGTGCCAGCAGCTTGGCCGCATCGAGCGAGCAGTACTTC. Translating it yields CASSLAASSEQYF. This chain joins TRBV5-5 and TRBJ2-7; no clear D. The CDR3 length is 13 residues. V dropped 0 bases and J dropped 6 bases, with 10 bases sitting between them. Germline lookup yields CDR1 SGHKS and CDR2 YYEKEE (reference sequence).

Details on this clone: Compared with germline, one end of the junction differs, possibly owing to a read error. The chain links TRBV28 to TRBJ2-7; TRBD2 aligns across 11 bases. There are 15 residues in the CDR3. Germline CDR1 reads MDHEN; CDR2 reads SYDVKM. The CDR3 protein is CASSKTSGTSNEQYF. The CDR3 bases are TGTGCCAGCAGTAAGACTAGCGGGACCTCCAACGAGCAGTACTTC. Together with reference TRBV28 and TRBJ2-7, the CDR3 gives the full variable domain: DVKVTQSSRYLVKRTGEKVFLECVQDMDHENMFWYRQDPGLGLRLIYFSYDVKMKEKGDIPEGYSVSREKKERFSLILESASTNQTSMYLCASSKTSGTSNEQYFGPGTRLTVT.